The following is a TCR beta chain sequence with its context. Its specificity is not known. Primers included in the PCR were 60 Vbeta and 13 Jbeta primers. Per the authors' pipeline: Roughly 83 million unique TCR beta chains, 9.5 million to 11 million of them shared, were counted by a later analysis. Some clones are missing from TCRdb's copy, which holds only in-frame ones; the method was immunoSEQ multiplex PCR. V, J and clone size are taken as reported in that table, and D and trimming were inferred from the DNA itself. There are about 190,000 clones in the sample, with more than 0.75% held by the top ten. This sample stems from a study of cytomegalovirus exposure and HLA in healthy donors. Broader study findings: A later analysis appeared to link common viral pathogens to several of the most significant clusters.

The CDR3 has 15 residues. V lost 6 bases and J lost 7, with 22 bases in between. Per germline, CDR1 MNHNS and CDR2 SASEGT. This sequence originates from a woman under 40 in good health and CMV-seropositive. The chain links TRBV6-1 to TRBJ2-7, with D tentatively TRBD1 (6 bases). Sequencing used PBMCs. CDR3 coding DNA: TGTGCCAGCAGAGGCCCCGACAGGTTCTCGAGAGAGCAGTACTTC. This codes for CASRGPDRFSREQYF.